The following is a T cell receptor beta chain sequence with its context. Its cognate antigen is unknown. This entry is derived from a study of cytomegalovirus exposure and HLA in healthy donors. Germline V gene data show CDR1 as MNHNY and CDR2 as SVGAGI (reference sequence). Deletions cut 9 bases from V and 4 bases from J, with 12 bases between. The CDR3 loop spans 12 amino acids. Study-level points and caveats: The study found most TCR sequences rare, yet found some public TCRs in many donors. Among the most significant clusters, several appeared linked to common viral pathogens in a later analysis.

The PCR had 60 Vbeta and 13 Jbeta primers. Here immunoSEQ multiplex PCR was the method, and the copy in TCRdb shows in-frame clones only, minus some. In the table there are tens of thousands of clones, about four fifths of which are singletons. The chain links TRBV6-6 to TRBJ1-2; the D gene is possibly TRBD1 (6 bases). This receptor was identified in a female donor in good health and CMV-seronegative. Sequenced material: PBMCs. CDR3 DNA sequence: TGTGCCAGTACCGGGACAATCTATGGCTACACCTTC. Protein: CASTGTIYGYTF.